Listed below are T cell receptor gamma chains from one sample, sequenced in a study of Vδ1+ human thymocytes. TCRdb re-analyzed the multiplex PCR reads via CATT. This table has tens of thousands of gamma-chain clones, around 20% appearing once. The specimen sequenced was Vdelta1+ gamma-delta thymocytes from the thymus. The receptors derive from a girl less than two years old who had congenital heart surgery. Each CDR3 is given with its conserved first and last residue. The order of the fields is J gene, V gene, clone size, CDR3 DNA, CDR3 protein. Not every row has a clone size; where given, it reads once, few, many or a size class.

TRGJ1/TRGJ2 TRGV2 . TGTGCCACCTGGGACAGGCGGATGGATTATAAGAAACTCTTT CATWDRRMDYKKLF
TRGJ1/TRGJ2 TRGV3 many TGTGCCACCTGGGCCTATAAGAAACTCTTT CATWAYKKLF
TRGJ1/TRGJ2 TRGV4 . TGTGCCACCTGGGATCTTCGGGATTATTATAAGAAACTCTTT CATWDLRDYYKKLF
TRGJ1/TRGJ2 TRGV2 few TGTGCCACCTGGGACGGCCCTAGTTATAAGAAACTCTTT CATWDGPSYKKLF
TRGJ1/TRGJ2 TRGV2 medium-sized TGTGCCACCTGGGACGGGCTTGGGAAACTCTTT CATWDGLGKLF
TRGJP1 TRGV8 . TGTGCCACCTGGGATAGATGCGTGGCCACTGGTTGGTTCAAGATATTT CATWDRCVATGWFKIF
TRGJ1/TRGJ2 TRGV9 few TGTGCCTTGTGGGAGGTGTCCCCGAATTATTATAAGAAACTCTTT CALWEVSPNYYKKLF
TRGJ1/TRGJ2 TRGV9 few TGTGCCTTGTGGGAGGTGCACCCTGATTATTATAAGAAACTCTTT CALWEVHPDYYKKLF
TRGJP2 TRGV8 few TGTGCCACCTGGGGACGTAGTGATTGGATCAAGACGTTT CATWGRSDWIKTF
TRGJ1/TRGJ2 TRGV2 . TGTGCCACCCGGGCCTCGTACCCATGTTATTATAAGAAACTCTTT CATRASYPCYYKKLF
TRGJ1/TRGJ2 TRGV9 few TGTGCCTTGTGGGAGGTCCTCAATTATTATAAGAAACTCTTT CALWEVLNYYKKLF
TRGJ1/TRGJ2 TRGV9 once TGTGCCTTGTGGGAGGGCATATGCGAAGATTATAAGAAACTCTTT CALWEGICEDYKKLF
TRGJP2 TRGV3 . TGTGCCACCTGGGACAGGCCTTGCGGTGATTGGATCAAGACGTTT CATWDRPCGDWIKTF
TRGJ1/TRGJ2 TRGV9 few TGTGCCTTGTGGGAGGTGCGGGGTTGTTATAAGAAACTCTTT CALWEVRGCYKKLF
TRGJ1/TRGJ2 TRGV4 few TGTGCCACCTGGGTCCTAAAACTCTTT CATWVLKLF
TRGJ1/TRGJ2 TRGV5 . TGTGCCACCTGGGACAGGCTATCTTATTATAAGAAACTCTTT CATWDRLSYYKKLF
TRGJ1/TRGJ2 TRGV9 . TGTGCCTTGTGGGAATACAGGGGACTCTTT CALWEYRGLF
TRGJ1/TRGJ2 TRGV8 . TGTGCCACCTGGGATATAAGGGGGAGAGATAAGAAACTCTTT CATWDIRGRDKKLF
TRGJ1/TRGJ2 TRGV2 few TGTGCCACCTGGGACGGTGTCTATAAGAAACTCTTT CATWDGVYKKLF
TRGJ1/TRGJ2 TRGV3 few TGTGCCACCTGGGACATGACTTATAAGAAACTCTTT CATWDMTYKKLF
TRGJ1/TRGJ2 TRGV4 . TGTGCCACCTGGGATGGGCAGCGTGGGAAACTCTTT CATWDGQRGKLF
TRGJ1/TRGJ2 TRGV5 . TGTGCCACCTGGGCAGTATTCCATTATTATAAGAAACTCTTT CATWAVFHYYKKLF
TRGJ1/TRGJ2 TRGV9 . TGTGCCTTGTGGGAGAAGGGACTCTTT CALWEKGLF
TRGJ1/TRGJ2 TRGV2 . TGTGCCACCTGGGAACAAAATAAGAAACTCTTT CATWEQNKKLF
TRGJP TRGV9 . TGTGCCTTGTGGGGAGTAGAGTTGGGCAAAAAAATCAAGGTATTT CALWGVELGKKIKVF
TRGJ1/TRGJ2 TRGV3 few TGTGCCACCTGGGACGGGCCGTTTAGGTATTATAAGAAACTCTTT CATWDGPFRYYKKLF
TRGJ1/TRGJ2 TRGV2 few TGTGCCACCTGGGACGGCCGGAGGTATAAGAAACTCTTT CATWDGRRYKKLF
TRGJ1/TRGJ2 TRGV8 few TGTGCCACCTGGTTCCCTAGTCCCTATTATAAGAAACTCTTT CATWFPSPYYKKLF